The 29 T cell receptor beta chains listed next were all sequenced from one sample in a study of T-cell reconstitution after alpha-beta-depleted transplantation in children. Unique molecular identifiers tagged the TCRbeta library. TCRdb ran MiXCR on the PCR reads and lists one entry per CDR3 protein. Here the sample spans roughly 120,000 distinct CDR3 sequences, 10% being singletons. Here the sequenced sample was PBMCs, taken before TCRalphabeta/CD19-depleted stem cell transplant. These receptor sequences come from a boy aged 2-9 years with acute lymphoblastic leukemia, due to receive a stem cell transplant.

This clonotype came up many times. The chain carries TRBV7-8 and TRBJ2-3, with D tentatively TRBD2 (5 bases). The CDR3 is made up of 15 amino acids. V lost 0 bases and J lost 1, with 8 bases in between. From germline, CDR1 is SGHVS and CDR2 FQNEAQ. CDR3 region: CASSLAGRGTDTQYF. The CDR3, as DNA: TGTGCCAGCAGCTTAGCTGGGCGGGGCACAGATACGCAGTATTTT.

This chain connects TRBV6-1 to TRBJ2-2; 7 nucleotides line up with TRBD1. V lost 8 bases to trimming and J lost 2 bases; unmatched junction nucleotides: 2. Germline CDR1 reads MNHNS; CDR2 reads SASEGT. This CDR3 has 13 residues. Written as DNA, the CDR3 is TGTGCCAGCGGGACAGAAAACACCGGGGAGCTGTTTTTT. Translation: CASGTENTGELFF.

In the case of this clonotype: With a much larger clone just one base away, this may be a read error. This chain connects TRBV12-3 or TRBV12-4 to TRBJ2-1, with a tentative D call TRBD1 (6 bases). The length of the CDR3 is 16 residues. The CDR3 spells CVSSWGGGSSYNEQFF. CDR3 coding DNA: TGTGTCAGCAGTTGGGGTGGGGGCAGCTCCTACAATGAGCAGTTCTTC.

The rearrangement uses TRBV9 and TRBJ2-3, with 13 positions matching TRBD2. Losses at the gene ends were 7 bases for V and 2 bases for J; bases not matched to a gene: 4. Germline CDR1 reads SGDLS; CDR2 reads YYNGEE. The CDR3 sequence is 15 residues long. Here the CDR3 DNA reads TGTGCCAGCGGGGGACTAGCGGGACTCACAGATACGCAGTATTTT. Encoded protein: CASGGLAGLTDTQYF. The variable domain in full, completed from reference TRBV9 and TRBJ2-3, reads DSGVTQTPKHLITATGQRVTLRCSPRSGDLSVYWYQQSLDQGLQFLIQYYNGEERAKGNILERFSAQQFPDLHSELNLSSLELGDSALYFCASGGLAGLTDTQYFGPGTRLTVL.

In this sample, this clonotype turned up many times. The V and J genes are TRBV7-2 and TRBJ1-3, with D unresolved. Trimming took 6 bases from V and 0 from J, leaving 12 bases between them. This CDR3 has 15 amino acids. Per the germline V gene, CDR1 is SGHTA and CDR2 is FQGNSA. The CDR3 DNA reads TGTGCCAGCAGTCGAGACGGGATCTCTGGAAACACCATATATTTT. Translation: CASSRDGISGNTIYF.

The V gene is TRBV15, the J gene TRBJ2-5; either TRBD1 or TRBD2 may fit D (5 bases each). This CDR3 is 14 amino acids long. Trimming cost V 5 bases and J 5 bases, with 15 bases left between them. Germline V lookup: CDR1 LNHNV, CDR2 YYDKDF (reference sequence). The CDR3 bases are TGTGCCACCAGCCGCCGGGACCCGTGGGAGACCCAGTACTTC. This encodes CATSRRDPWETQYF. Full variable domain (remainder filled in from reference TRBV15 and TRBJ2-5): DAMVIQNPRYQVTQFGKPVTLSCSQTLNHNVMYWYQQKSSQAPKLLFHYYDKDFNNEADTPDNFQSRRPNTSFCFLDIRSPGLGDTAMYLCATSRRDPWETQYFGPGTRLLVL.

V and J are TRBV30 and TRBJ2-3; D not certain. V was shortened by 2 bases and J by 3 bases, with 12 bases between the two germline ends. In germline, CDR1 is GTSNPN, CDR2 SVGIG (reference sequence). The CDR3 is 14 residues long. The CDR3 DNA reads TGTGCCTGGAGTCTTAGGAAGGGTACAGATACGCAGTATTTT. The encoded protein is CAWSLRKGTDTQYF.

In its sample, this clonotype was seen a few times. The rearrangement joins TRBV29-1 to TRBJ1-5, with D possibly matching TRBD1 (5 bases). V was trimmed by 5 bases and J by 6 bases, leaving 14 bases between them. Germline-derived CDR1 and CDR2 are SQVTM and ANQGSEA. This CDR3 region has 13 residues. The CDR3 region has the DNA TGCAGCGTTTACGATGGGGCGGGTCAGCCCCAGCATTTT. This translates into CSVYDGAGQPQHF.

Only a few counts were recorded for this clonotype. This chain connects TRBV25-1 to TRBJ2-5, with D possibly TRBD1 on 6 matching bases. Trimming shortened V by 10 bases and J by 7 bases, and 19 bases separated the two germline ends. Germline CDR1 reads MGHDK; CDR2 reads SYGVNS. This CDR3 is built from 13 residues. CDR3 nucleotides: TGTGCCAACATTTGGGACACCCCCCTGACCCAGTACTTC. Translating gives CANIWDTPLTQYF.

Note on this clonotype: A read error may account for a junction end that differs from germline. The chain uses TRBV12-3 or TRBV12-4 and TRBJ1-5; tentative D call: TRBD1 (6 bases). CDR3 length: 14 residues. CDR3 residues: CASGSNRENQPEHF. CDR3 DNA: TGTGCCAGCGGGTCAAACAGGGAAAATCAGCCCGAGCATTTT.

This clonotype was seen repeatedly, ten times or more. The chain has TRBV5-6 and TRBJ2-3; weak D call: TRBD1 (5 bases). Trimming shortened V by 4 bases and J by 0 bases, and 18 bases separated the two germline ends. Germline loops: CDR1 SGHDT, CDR2 YYEEEE. The CDR3 has 17 residues. The CDR3 region is CASSRGTPWASTDTQYF. The CDR3 DNA is TGTGCCAGCAGCAGGGGAACACCTTGGGCCAGCACAGATACGCAGTATTTT.

This clonotype showed up many times. The chain couples TRBV12-3 or TRBV12-4 to TRBJ2-2; D not resolved. Trimming cost V 1 base and J 4 bases, with 7 bases left between them. This CDR3 is 14 amino acids long. The CDR3 region is CASSLVALTGELFF. In nucleotides, the CDR3 is TGTGCCAGCAGTTTAGTCGCGCTCACCGGGGAGCTGTTTTTT.

This clonotype has ten or more counts. The chain is built from TRBV12-3 or TRBV12-4 and TRBJ2-2; TRBD1 aligns across 9 bases. The CDR3 is made up of 17 amino acids. With 5 bases clipped from V and 6 bases from J, the junction kept 13 bases outside the gene matches. CDR3 nucleotides: TGTGCCAGCAGTCGCCTCACCGGGACAGGGTTCCCCGGGGAGCTGTTTTTT. Protein product: CASSRLTGTGFPGELFF.

In this sample, this clonotype turned up once. This sequence may be a read error, since a much larger clone differs from it by one base. The chain couples TRBV6-5 to TRBJ2-2, with TRBD2 matching over 11 bases. The CDR3 sequence is 14 residues long. Germline loops: CDR1 MNHEY, CDR2 SVGAGI. Trimming took 9 bases from V and 5 from J; bases not matched to a gene: 5. In DNA, the CDR3 is TGTGCCAGAAGATTAGCGGGGGGGACCGGGGAGCTGTTTTTT. This sequence encodes CARRLAGGTGELFF.

This clonotype came up a few times. The genes are TRBV4-1 and TRBJ2-4; D remains ambiguous. V shed 1 base and J shed 1 base, with 20 bases lying between them. The CDR3 sequence is 19 residues long. The germline V gene encodes CDR1 MGHRA and CDR2 YSYEKL. CDR3 loop: CASSQAVNSRLLAKNIQYF. The CDR3 DNA follows: TGCGCCAGCAGCCAAGCGGTAAACTCCCGGTTATTGGCCAAAAACATTCAGTACTTC.

This chain uses TRBV29-1 with TRBJ2-1; no clear D. Germline V lookup: CDR1 SQVTM, CDR2 ANQGSEA. The CDR3 extends over 10 amino acids. V lost 6 bases and J 8 bases, leaving 8 bases between the germline ends. DNA for the CDR3: TGCAGCGTCCACGGCGATGAGCAGTTCTTC. Amino acid sequence: CSVHGDEQFF.

The V and J genes are TRBV18 and TRBJ1-2; D call uncertain. V shed 5 bases and J shed 0 bases, with 13 bases lying between them. Per germline, CDR1 KGHSH and CDR2 LQKENI. The CDR3 totals 15 residues. CDR3 amino acids: CASSSSASANYGYTF. CDR3 DNA sequence: TGTGCCAGCTCATCCTCCGCGTCCGCTAACTATGGCTACACCTTC.

The rearrangement links TRBV5-1 to TRBJ2-2, with D possibly TRBD1 on 6 matching bases. CDR3 length equals 15 residues. V was shortened by 3 bases and J by 0 bases, with 9 bases between the two germline ends. The germline V gene encodes CDR1 SGHRS and CDR2 YFSETQ. This chain's CDR3 is CASSSDSSNTGELFF. The CDR3 DNA sequence: TGCGCCAGCAGCTCGGACAGTTCGAACACCGGGGAGCTGTTTTTT.

This clonotype appeared many times. The CDR3 region is CASSAGANYGYTF. DNA of the CDR3: TGTGCCAGCAGTGCAGGGGCGAACTATGGCTACACCTTC. The V call is TRBV6-1, the J call TRBJ1-2, with a possible D match to TRBD1 (6 bases). There are 13 residues in the CDR3. Germline CDR1 is MNHNS and CDR2 is SASEGT. Deletions cut 4 bases from V and 2 bases from J, with 8 bases between.

The CDR3 sequence is CSAREGTSGRAPWTDTQYF. CDR3 nucleotides: TGCAGTGCTAGAGAGGGGACTAGCGGGAGGGCTCCGTGGACAGATACGCAGTATTTT. The chain has TRBV20-1 and TRBJ2-3, with 16 bases fitting TRBD2. The CDR3 runs 19 residues. Looked up from germline, CDR1 is DFQATT and CDR2 is SNEGSKA (reference sequence). V lost 0 bases, J lost 3 bases, and 9 bases stayed unmatched.

Ten or more counts support this clonotype. The chain is built from TRBV12-3 or TRBV12-4 and TRBJ2-5; the match to TRBD2 covers 13 bases. J lost 2 bases, V lost 1 base, and 7 bases had no gene match. The CDR3 spans 18 residues. In nucleotides, the CDR3 is TGTGCCAGCAGTTTAGTTCCCCCGGGACTAGCGGGACAAGAGACCCAGTACTTC. Amino acids: CASSLVPPGLAGQETQYF.

The rearrangement uses TRBV7-6 and TRBJ2-3; D ambiguous. V was trimmed by 5 bases and J by 2 bases, leaving 17 bases between them. The CDR3 is 16 residues long. Germline CDR1 reads SGHVS; CDR2 reads FNYEAQ. CDR3 residues: CASSGRTEPNTDTQYF. The CDR3, as DNA: TGTGCCAGCAGCGGTCGGACGGAACCTAACACAGATACGCAGTATTTT.

This clonotype was detected a few times. For the CDR3, the DNA is TGCAGTGCCGAACAGTTACTGGGGGGGAATGAGCAGTTCTTC. Its translation: CSAEQLLGGNEQFF. The chain couples TRBV20-1 to TRBJ2-1, with 7 positions matching TRBD2. There are 14 residues in the CDR3. CDR1 is DFQATT, CDR2 SNEGSKA, per germline (reference sequence). V dropped 6 bases and J dropped 7; count of bases not matched to a gene: 12.

The chain uses TRBV7-9 and TRBJ1-2; D ambiguous. From germline, CDR1 is SEHNR and CDR2 FQNEAQ (reference sequence). V lost 5 bases, J lost 8 bases, and 18 bases lay in between. CDR3 length equals 14 residues. CDR3: CASSRADGNPGYTF. The CDR3 nucleotides are TGTGCCAGCAGCCGAGCGGACGGGAACCCGGGCTACACCTTC. The full variable domain, in which reference TRBV7-9 and TRBJ1-2 provide the parts outside the CDR3, is DTGVSQNPRHKITKRGQNVTFRCDPISEHNRLYWYRQTLGQGPEFLTYFQNEAQLEKSRLLSDRFSAERPKGSFSTLEIQRTEQGDSAMYLCASSRADGNPGYTFGSGTRLTVV.

About this clonotype itself: A much bigger clone sits one base away, suggesting this may be a read error. The CDR3 does not end in the conserved phenylalanine or tryptophan, so this is likely a read error. The chain links TRBV12-3 or TRBV12-4 to TRBJ2-7; TRBD1 or TRBD2 may be the D gene (5 bases each). CDR3 length: 14 residues. V was clipped by 3 bases and J by 4 bases, with 13 bases between them. The CDR3 DNA is TGTGCCAGCAGTTTCGGGGCAGCCCGATACGAGCAGTACTAC. Translated, it gives CASSFGAARYEQYY.

CDR3 coding DNA: TGTGCCAGCAGTTCCCTAGGGACTGCTTGGGGTACGCAGTATTTT. Translation gives CASSSLGTAWGTQYF. The V and J genes are TRBV27 and TRBJ2-3, with D tentatively TRBD2 (6 bases). V dropped 4 bases and J dropped 8 bases, with 19 bases sitting between them. CDR1 MNHEY and CDR2 SMNVEV come from the germline V gene (reference sequence). There are 15 residues in the CDR3.

The sample holds a few counts of this clonotype. The chain couples TRBV2 to TRBJ2-3, with 7 bases matching TRBD2. The CDR3 length is 15 residues. CDR1 and CDR2 from the germline V gene are SNHLY and FYNNEI. V trimming: 11 bases; J trimming: 6 bases; junction bases outside the gene matches: 17. CDR3 nucleotide sequence: TGTGCCTTCAGTTTCGCGGGAGCCAGCGGGGATACGCAGTATTTT. Translation: CAFSFAGASGDTQYF. The whole variable domain, remainder taken from reference TRBV2 and TRBJ2-3, is EPEVTQTPSHQVTQMGQEVILRCVPISNHLYFYWYRQILGQKVEFLVSFYNNEISEKSEIFDDQFSVERPDGSNFTLKIRSTKLEDSAMYFCAFSFAGASGDTQYFGPGTRLTVL.

The sample holds many counts of this clonotype. V usage is TRBV20-1 and J usage is TRBJ2-5; D not certain. The CDR3 runs 13 residues. V lost 5 bases, J lost 1 base, and 11 bases lay in between. Looked up from germline, CDR1 is DFQATT and CDR2 is SNEGSKA (reference sequence). The CDR3 nucleotides read TGCAGTGCTGCCCCGGGTCCCCAAGAGACCCAGTACTTC. It is translated as CSAAPGPQETQYF.

This clonotype has only a few counts. V usage is TRBV20-1 and J usage is TRBJ2-7; no definite D call. V shed 4 bases and J shed 0 bases, with 13 bases lying between them. Germline CDR1 is DFQATT and CDR2 is SNEGSKA (reference sequence). There are 14 residues in the CDR3. The DNA of the CDR3 is TGCAGTGCTATAGACGTCCACTACTCCTACGAGCAGTACTTC. Translated, it gives CSAIDVHYSYEQYF.